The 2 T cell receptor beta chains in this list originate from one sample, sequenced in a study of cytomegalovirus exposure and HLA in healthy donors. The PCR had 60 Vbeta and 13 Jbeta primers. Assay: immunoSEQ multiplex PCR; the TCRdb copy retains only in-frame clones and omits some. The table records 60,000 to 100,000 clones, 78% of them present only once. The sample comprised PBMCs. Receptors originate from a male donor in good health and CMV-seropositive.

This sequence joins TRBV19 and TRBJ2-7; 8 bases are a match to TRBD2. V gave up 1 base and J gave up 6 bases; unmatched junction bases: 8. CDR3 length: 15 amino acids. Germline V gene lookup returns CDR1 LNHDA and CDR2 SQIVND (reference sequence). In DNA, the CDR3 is TGTGCCAGTAGTATAGTGGAAGCGGGAGTAGTCGAGCAGTACTTC. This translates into CASSIVEAGVVEQYF.

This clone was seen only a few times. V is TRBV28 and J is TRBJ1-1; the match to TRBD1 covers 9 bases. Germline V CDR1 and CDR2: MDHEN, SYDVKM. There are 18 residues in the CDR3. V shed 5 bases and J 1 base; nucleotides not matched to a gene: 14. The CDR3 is CASSALGQGKGKNTEAFF. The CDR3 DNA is TGTGCCAGCAGTGCACTAGGACAGGGGAAGGGAAAGAACACTGAAGCTTTCTTT.